Given below is one TCR beta chain in context. In the authors' workflow: Estimation of nucleated cell counts was performed using reference gene primer amplification. Profiling relied on immunoSEQ multiplex PCR, and the TCRdb table lists in-frame clones only, not all of them. Clone size and the V and J calls come from that table; the DNA yielded D and trimming. This sample has roughly 140,000 clones, with 80% to 90% found just once. Followed longitudinally, the Seattle patients had been enrolled during active infection. The CDR3 loop spans 13 amino acids. This specimen belongs to a study of blood T cell repertoires in COVID-19.

The sequence derives from a woman aged 55-75 years with COVID-19, enrolled during active disease. The sequencing input was peripheral blood. The gene calls are TRBV12-2 and TRBJ1-1. TRBV12-2 is termed a pseudogene. In DNA, the CDR3 is TGTGCAAGTCGCTTAGCCCCGACTAATGAAGCTTTCTTT. It translates to CASRLAPTNEAFF.